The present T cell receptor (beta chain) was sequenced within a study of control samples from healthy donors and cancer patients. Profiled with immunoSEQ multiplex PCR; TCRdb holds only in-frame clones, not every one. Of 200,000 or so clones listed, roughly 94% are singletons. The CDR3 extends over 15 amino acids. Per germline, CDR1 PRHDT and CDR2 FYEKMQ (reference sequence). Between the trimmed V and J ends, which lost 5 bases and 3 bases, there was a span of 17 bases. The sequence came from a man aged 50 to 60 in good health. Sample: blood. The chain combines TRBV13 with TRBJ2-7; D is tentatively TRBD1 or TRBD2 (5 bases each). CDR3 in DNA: TGTGCCAGCAGCGGAAACCGGGACGGACACTACGAGCAGTACTTC. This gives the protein CASSGNRDGHYEQYF.